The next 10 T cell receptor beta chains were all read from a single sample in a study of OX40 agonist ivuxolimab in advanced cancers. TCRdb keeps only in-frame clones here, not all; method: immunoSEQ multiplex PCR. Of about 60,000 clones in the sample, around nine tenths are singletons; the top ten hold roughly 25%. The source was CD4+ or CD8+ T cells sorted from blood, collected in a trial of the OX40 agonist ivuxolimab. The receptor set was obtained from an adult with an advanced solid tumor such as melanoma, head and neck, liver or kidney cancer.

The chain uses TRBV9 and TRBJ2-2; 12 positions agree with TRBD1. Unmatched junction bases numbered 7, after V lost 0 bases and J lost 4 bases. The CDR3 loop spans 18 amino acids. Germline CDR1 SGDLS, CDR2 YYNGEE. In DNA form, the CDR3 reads TGTGCCAGCAGCGTAGGCGCATGGGGACAGGGGGCCACCGGGGAGCTGTTTTTT. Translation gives CASSVGAWGQGATGELFF.

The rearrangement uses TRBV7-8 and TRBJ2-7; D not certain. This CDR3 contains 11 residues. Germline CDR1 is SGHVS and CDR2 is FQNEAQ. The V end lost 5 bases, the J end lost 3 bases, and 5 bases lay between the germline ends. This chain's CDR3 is CASSPSYEQYF. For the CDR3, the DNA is TGTGCCAGCAGCCCGAGCTACGAGCAGTACTTC.

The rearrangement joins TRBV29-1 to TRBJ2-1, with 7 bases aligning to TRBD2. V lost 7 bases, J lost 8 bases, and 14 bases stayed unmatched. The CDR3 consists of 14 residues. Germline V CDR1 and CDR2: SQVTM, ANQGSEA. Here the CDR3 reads CSAGLGNFHDEQFF. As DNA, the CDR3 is TGCAGCGCCGGACTAGGCAATTTCCACGATGAGCAGTTCTTC.

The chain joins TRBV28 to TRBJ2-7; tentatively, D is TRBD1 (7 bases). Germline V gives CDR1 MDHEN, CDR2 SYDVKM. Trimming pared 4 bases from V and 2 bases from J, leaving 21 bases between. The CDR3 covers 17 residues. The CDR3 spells CASSSRRETGLPYEQYF. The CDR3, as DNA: TGTGCCAGCAGTTCCCGCCGGGAGACAGGGCTTCCCTACGAGCAGTACTTC. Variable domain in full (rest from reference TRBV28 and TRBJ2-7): DVKVTQSSRYLVKRTGEKVFLECVQDMDHENMFWYRQDPGLGLRLIYFSYDVKMKEKGDIPEGYSVSREKKERFSLILESASTNQTSMYLCASSSRRETGLPYEQYFGPGTRLTVT.

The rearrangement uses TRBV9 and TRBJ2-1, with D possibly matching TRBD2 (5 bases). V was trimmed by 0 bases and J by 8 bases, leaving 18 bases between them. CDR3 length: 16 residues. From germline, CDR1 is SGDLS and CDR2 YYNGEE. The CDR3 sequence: CASSVGNFGLTDEQFF. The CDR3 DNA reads TGTGCCAGCAGCGTAGGAAATTTCGGACTCACTGATGAGCAGTTCTTC.

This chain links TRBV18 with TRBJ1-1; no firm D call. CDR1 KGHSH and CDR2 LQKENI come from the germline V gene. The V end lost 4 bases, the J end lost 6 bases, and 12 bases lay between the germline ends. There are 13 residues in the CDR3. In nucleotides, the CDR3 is TGTGCCAGCTCACATGGCCTGGGAGCTGAAGCTTTCTTT. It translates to CASSHGLGAEAFF.

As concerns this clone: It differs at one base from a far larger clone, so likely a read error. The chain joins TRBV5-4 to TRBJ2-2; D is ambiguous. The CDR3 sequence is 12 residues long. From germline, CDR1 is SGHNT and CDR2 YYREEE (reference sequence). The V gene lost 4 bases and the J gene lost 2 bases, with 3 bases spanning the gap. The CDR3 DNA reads TGTGCCAGCAGCCAAAACACCGGGGAGCTGTTTTTT. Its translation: CASSQNTGELFF.

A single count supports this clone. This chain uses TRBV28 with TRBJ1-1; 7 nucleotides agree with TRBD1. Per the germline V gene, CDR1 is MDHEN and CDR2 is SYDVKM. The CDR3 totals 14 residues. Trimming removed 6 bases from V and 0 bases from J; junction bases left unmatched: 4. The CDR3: CASRWTGMNTEAFF. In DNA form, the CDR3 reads TGTGCCAGCAGATGGACAGGTATGAACACTGAAGCTTTCTTT.

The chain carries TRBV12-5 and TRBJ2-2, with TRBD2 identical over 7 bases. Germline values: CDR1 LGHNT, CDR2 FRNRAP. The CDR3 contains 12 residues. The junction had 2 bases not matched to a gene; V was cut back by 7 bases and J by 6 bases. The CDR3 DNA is TGTGCTAGTGCAGCGGGATCCGGGGAGCTGTTTTTT. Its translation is CASAAGSGELFF.

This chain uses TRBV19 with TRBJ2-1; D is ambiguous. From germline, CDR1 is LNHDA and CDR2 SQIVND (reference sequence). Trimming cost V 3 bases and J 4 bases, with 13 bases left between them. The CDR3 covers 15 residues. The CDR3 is CASSMAWQSYNEQFF. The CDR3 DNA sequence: TGTGCCAGTAGTATGGCCTGGCAGAGTTACAATGAGCAGTTCTTC.